What follows are 32 T cell receptor beta chains derived from one specimen sequenced in a study of metastatic and nonmetastatic thyroid tumors. TCRdb called clones again from the PCR reads with MiXCR. The sample carries about 41,000 clones, more than 25% recorded once. Prior to thyroid surgery, none of the patients had received any treatment. Sequenced input: blood. Receptors originate from a male donor with papillary thyroid cancer or a benign thyroid nodule (not recorded which). Some clones in this sample may be carry-over from other donors' samples.

This clone was detected ten times or more. The J gene is TRBJ2-2, the V gene TRBV12-3 or TRBV12-4, with a possible D match to TRBD1 (5 bases). The V and J ends lost 1 base and 4 bases respectively, with 13 bases between them. The CDR3 runs to 16 residues. Here the CDR3 DNA reads TGTGCCAGCAGTTTAGTCCCAGGGAAGGGCACCGGGGAGCTGTTTTTT. Its translation is CASSLVPGKGTGELFF.

This clone occurred a few times. This chain links TRBV6-9 with TRBJ2-7, with unresolved D. The V end was cut by 1 base, the J end by 5 bases, with 3 bases between. CDR3 length: 11 residues. CDR1 and CDR2 (germline): MNHGY, SVAAGI. CDR3 in amino acids: CASSYLDEQYF. As DNA, the CDR3 is TGTGCCAGCAGTTATTTAGACGAGCAGTACTTC.

This clone was detected many times. The chain combines TRBV18 with TRBJ2-1; 8 bases map to TRBD2. Looked up from germline, CDR1 is KGHSH and CDR2 is LQKENI. CDR3 size: 13 residues. V shed 3 bases and J 9 bases; nucleotides not matched to a gene: 4. The CDR3, as DNA: TGTGCCAGCTCACCTTTAGCGGGAACTGAGCAGTTCTTC. Protein: CASSPLAGTEQFF.

This chain connects TRBV10-1 to TRBJ2-5; 14 bases map to TRBD2. This CDR3 has 16 amino acids. The V and J ends lost 7 bases and 0 bases, in that order; junction bases with no gene match: 4. Germline values: CDR1 WNHNN, CDR2 SYGVQD (reference sequence). CDR3 nucleotides: TGCGCCAGCATTGGACTAGCGGGGGGATACCAAGAGACCCAGTACTTC. It translates to CASIGLAGGYQETQYF.

Ten or more counts support this clone. The chain couples TRBV6-1 to TRBJ1-2; TRBD1 matches at 9 bases. V trimming: 7 bases; J trimming: 6 bases; junction bases outside the gene matches: 9. Germline V gives CDR1 MNHNS, CDR2 SASEGT. The CDR3 is 14 amino acids. The DNA of the CDR3 is TGTGCCAGCATTTTAGAGGGACAGGGAAATGGCTACACCTTC. This codes for CASILEGQGNGYTF.

The chain combines TRBV6-1 with TRBJ1-5; D unclear. V lost 2 bases to trimming and J lost 5 bases, with 10 bases between them. Germline lookup yields CDR1 MNHNS and CDR2 SASEGT. There are 14 residues in the CDR3. CDR3 sequence reads: CASSEQTPYQPQHF. The CDR3 bases are TGTGCCAGCAGTGAACAAACCCCGTATCAGCCCCAGCATTTT.

This clone was seen at least ten times. The chain recombines TRBV19 with TRBJ2-1, with D possibly being TRBD2 (6 bases). The CDR3 totals 19 residues. Trimming shortened V by 3 bases and J by 2 bases, and 23 bases separated the two germline ends. Looked up from germline, CDR1 is LNHDA and CDR2 is SQIVND (reference sequence). The CDR3 DNA follows: TGTGCCAGTAGTATGCGCCGGAGTAGAGATAGCGGAGCCTACAATGAGCAGTTCTTC. It encodes CASSMRRSRDSGAYNEQFF.

The chain links TRBV9 to TRBJ2-5, with D tentatively TRBD2 (5 bases). CDR1 SGDLS and CDR2 YYNGEE come from the germline V gene. The CDR3 is 13 residues long. Trimming left V 0 bases short and J 8 bases short, with 11 bases between. The CDR3 region has the DNA TGTGCCAGCAGCGTAGATGGGGAGACCACCCAGTACTTC. The encoded protein is CASSVDGETTQYF.

This clone was recorded at least ten times. The chain carries TRBV6-1 and TRBJ2-1, with D maybe TRBD2 (5 bases). V dropped 6 bases and J dropped 5 bases, with 20 bases sitting between them. Germline V gives CDR1 MNHNS, CDR2 SASEGT. The CDR3 consists of 16 residues. The CDR3 region is CASSDNDYSENNEQFF. Here the CDR3 DNA reads TGTGCCAGCAGCGATAATGACTATTCCGAAAACAATGAGCAGTTCTTC.

This chain links TRBV20-1 with TRBJ2-7; 7 nucleotides match TRBD2. This CDR3 region has 14 residues. Germline CDR1 reads DFQATT; CDR2 reads SNEGSKA (reference sequence). V gave up 0 bases and J gave up 0 bases; unmatched junction bases: 2. CDR3 sequence: CSARDPSGSYEQYF. The CDR3 coding sequence is TGCAGTGCTAGAGATCCTAGCGGCTCCTACGAGCAGTACTTC.

This chain connects TRBV30 to TRBJ2-2; 7 bases fit TRBD1. The V gene end was trimmed by 5 bases and the J gene end by 1 base; junction bases not matched to a gene: 10. The length of the CDR3 is 16 residues. Looked up from germline, CDR1 is GTSNPN and CDR2 is SVGIG (reference sequence). The CDR3 bases are TGTGCCTGGCGATCCGGAAGGACAGGGAACACCGGGGAGCTGTTTTTT. Its protein product is CAWRSGRTGNTGELFF.

The CDR3 DNA sequence: TGTGCCAGCAGTTCCAGGGGGGTACGGTGGATGCCCTACGAGCAGTACTTC. Its translation: CASSSRGVRWMPYEQYF. This chain connects TRBV28 to TRBJ2-7; weak D call: TRBD1 (7 bases). Germline loops: CDR1 MDHEN, CDR2 SYDVKM. This CDR3 contains 17 residues. The V gene lost 4 bases and the J gene lost 2 bases, with 21 bases spanning the gap. Full variable domain (remainder filled in from reference TRBV28 and TRBJ2-7): DVKVTQSSRYLVKRTGEKVFLECVQDMDHENMFWYRQDPGLGLRLIYFSYDVKMKEKGDIPEGYSVSREKKERFSLILESASTNQTSMYLCASSSRGVRWMPYEQYFGPGTRLTVT.

This sequence joins TRBV4-1 and TRBJ2-1; the D gene is possibly TRBD2 (5 bases). The CDR3 spans 11 residues. V lost 4 bases and J 10 bases, leaving 8 bases between the germline ends. The germline V gene has CDR1 MGHRA and CDR2 YSYEKL. The CDR3 reads CASSLRGEQFF. The CDR3 coding sequence is TGCGCCAGCAGCCTAAGAGGGGAGCAGTTCTTC.

CDR3 bases: TGTGCCAGCAGCGTAGGGGGGGTGGGCTCCGAGCAGTACTTC. Translated: CASSVGGVGSEQYF. The chain combines TRBV9 with TRBJ2-7, with D possibly matching TRBD2 (6 bases). The germline V gene encodes CDR1 SGDLS and CDR2 YYNGEE. The germline V and J ends were trimmed by 0 bases and 6 bases, with 13 bases remaining between them. This CDR3 comprises 14 residues.

This clone was found many times. The chain recombines TRBV19 with TRBJ2-7; 9 nucleotides agree with TRBD2. With 3 bases clipped from V and 0 bases from J, the junction kept 3 bases outside the gene matches. The length of the CDR3 is 15 residues. Germline CDR1 reads LNHDA; CDR2 reads SQIVND (reference sequence). The CDR3 sequence: CASSILAGDSYEQYF. The CDR3 nucleotides read TGTGCCAGTAGTATTTTAGCGGGGGACTCCTACGAGCAGTACTTC.

Worth noting for this clone: At one end the junction does not follow the germline gene, possibly because of a read error. V and J are TRBV2 and TRBJ2-6; the D gene could be TRBD1 or TRBD2 (6 bases each). The CDR3 covers 16 residues. Germline CDR1 and CDR2: SNHLY and FYNNEI. The CDR3 bases are TGTGCCAGCCCAACAGGGAGGACGGCTGGGGCCAACGCCCTGACTTTC. Encoded protein: CASPTGRTAGANALTF.

Worth noting for this clone: Germline and junction disagree at one end, which may indicate a read error. This chain connects TRBV30 to TRBJ2-5, with 10 positions matching TRBD1. The V gene's germline CDR1 is GTSNPN and CDR2 SVGIG (reference sequence). The CDR3 length is 17 residues. The DNA of the CDR3 is TGTGCCTGGAGTCCCGCTAGGACAGGGGGGCTTCAAGAGACCAAGTACTTC. This gives the protein CAWSPARTGGLQETKYF. The full variable domain, rest sourced from reference TRBV30 and TRBJ2-5, is SQTIHQWPATLVQPVGSPLSLECTVEGTSNPNLYWYRQAAGRGLQLLFYSVGIGQISSEVPQNLSASRPQDRQFILSSKKLLLSDSGFYLCAWSPARTGGLQETKYFGPGTRLLVL.

The chain joins TRBV20-1 to TRBJ2-3; TRBD2 matches 10 bases. The CDR3 runs to 16 residues. V was pared by 5 bases and J by 5 bases, with 13 bases of the junction left unmatched. Per germline, CDR1 DFQATT and CDR2 SNEGSKA (reference sequence). CDR3 sequence reads: CSASRTSGSRGDTQYF. DNA of the CDR3: TGCAGTGCTTCCCGGACTAGCGGATCGAGGGGAGATACGCAGTATTTT.

The rearrangement uses TRBV6-2 or TRBV6-3 and TRBJ1-2, with D possibly TRBD1 on 6 matching bases. Deletions cut 2 bases from V and 2 bases from J, with 27 bases between. This CDR3 is 20 amino acids long. CDR1 is MNHEY and CDR2 is SVGEGT in the germline V gene. In DNA, the CDR3 is TGTGCCAGCAGTTACCATCGTTCTGGCGGGGACAACGAGCCCAACTATGGCTACACCTTC. Translating gives CASSYHRSGGDNEPNYGYTF.

This clone appeared many times. One base away lies a much larger clone, so this may be a sequencing read error. The same CDR3 can be traced to other DNA sequences in this sample. The gene calls are TRBV27 and TRBJ2-1, with D possibly matching TRBD1 (5 bases). This CDR3 is 14 amino acids long. Germline loops: CDR1 MNHEY, CDR2 SMNVEV (reference sequence). In DNA form, the CDR3 reads TGTGCCAGCAGTTTATGGGGCTCCTACAACGAGCAGTTCTTC. Encoded protein: CASSLWGSYNEQFF.

The table lists this clone with a few counts. This chain connects TRBV6-1 to TRBJ2-3; the D gene is possibly TRBD1 (6 bases). Germline V gives CDR1 MNHNS, CDR2 SASEGT. The V gene lost 7 bases and the J gene lost 5 bases, with 19 bases spanning the gap. The CDR3 is made up of 15 amino acids. The CDR3, as DNA: TGTGCCAGCATTGCGGTCGCACAGGGTCGAGATACGCAGTATTTT. Translated, it gives CASIAVAQGRDTQYF.

The V call is TRBV6-5, the J call TRBJ1-2; a possible D gene is TRBD1 (6 bases). Germline CDR1 is MNHEY and CDR2 is SVGAGI. This CDR3 contains 16 residues. Trimming removed 4 bases at V and 8 bases at J, with 23 bases between. The CDR3 nucleotides are TGTGCCAGCAGTTCCACCGCCTCCGACAGGAAGACCGGCTACACCTTC. The encoded protein is CASSSTASDRKTGYTF.

This clone is judged medium-sized. The chain carries TRBV30 and TRBJ1-2; D ambiguous. The V gene's germline CDR1 is GTSNPN and CDR2 SVGIG (reference sequence). The CDR3 consists of 13 residues. V was pared by 3 bases and J by 3 bases, with 11 bases between. In DNA form, the CDR3 reads TGTGCCTGGAGAATGAGGGTCGACTATGGCTACACCTTC. Translated, it gives CAWRMRVDYGYTF.

This clone was observed many times. The DNA of the CDR3 is TGCAGTGCCACGGACACGCAAAATCAGCCCCAGCATTTT. Translating gives CSATDTQNQPQHF. This rearrangement joins TRBV20-1 to TRBJ1-5, with a tentative D call TRBD1 (5 bases). The CDR3 loop spans 13 amino acids. CDR1 and CDR2 from the germline V gene are DFQATT and SNEGSKA (reference sequence). Trimming shortened V by 6 bases and J by 4 bases, and 13 bases separated the two germline ends.

The CDR3 coding sequence is TGCGCCAGCAGCTTGAAGGGACAGGAAGCCTATAATTCACCCCTCCACTTT. The encoded protein is CASSLKGQEAYNSPLHF. The chain combines TRBV5-1 with TRBJ1-6; TRBD1 agrees at 8 bases. With V trimmed by 1 base and J by 2 bases, 5 bases remained unmatched. The CDR3 spans 17 residues. Germline loops: CDR1 SGHRS, CDR2 YFSETQ.

Note on this clone: At one end, the junction sequence differs from germline, possibly due to a read error. The chain combines TRBV6-4 with TRBJ2-1; 9 bases fit TRBD1. The germline V gene has CDR1 MRHNA and CDR2 SNTAGT. The CDR3 consists of 14 residues. CDR3 loop: CASSDWTGVNGQFF. CDR3 DNA: TGTGCCAGCAGTGACTGGACAGGGGTCAATGGGCAGTTCTTC.

This CDR3 reads CASSPSCSGRNEQYF. CDR3 sequence (DNA): TGTGCCAGCAGTCCCTCTTGTTCAGGGAGGAACGAGCAGTACTTC. The chain links TRBV27 to TRBJ2-7; D perhaps matches TRBD2 (6 bases). Germline CDR1 reads MNHEY; CDR2 reads SMNVEV (reference sequence). Trimming shortened V by 5 bases and J by 5 bases, and 19 bases separated the two germline ends. This CDR3 has 15 residues.

The table lists this clone with many counts. V gene TRBV28 combines with J gene TRBJ2-7; maybe TRBD2 (6 bases). V was pared by 6 bases and J by 2 bases, with 14 bases between. The CDR3 consists of 14 residues. Germline V gene sequence: CDR1 MDHEN, CDR2 SYDVKM. As DNA, the CDR3 is TGTGCCAGCAGACCGCTTTCGGGGGCCTACGAGCAGTACTTC. Translating it yields CASRPLSGAYEQYF.

The table lists this clone with a count of one. The gene calls are TRBV12-3 or TRBV12-4 and TRBJ2-5, with 9 bases fitting TRBD2. The CDR3 runs to 15 residues. Losses at the gene ends were 8 bases for V and 1 base for J; bases not matched to a gene: 8. CDR3 residues: CASSLAGRFQETQYF. CDR3 DNA: TGTGCCAGCTCGCTAGCGGGGCGGTTCCAAGAGACCCAGTACTTC.

This clone was found many times. This rearrangement joins TRBV20-1 to TRBJ2-3; D might be TRBD2 (6 bases). The V gene lost 6 bases and the J gene lost 5 bases, with 36 bases spanning the gap. The V gene's germline CDR1 is DFQATT and CDR2 SNEGSKA (reference sequence). CDR3 length: 20 amino acids. Here the CDR3 reads CSATRRVVAARGQGGDTQYF. CDR3 nucleotide sequence: TGCAGTGCGACTAGAAGGGTGGTAGCGGCGAGAGGCCAAGGTGGAGATACGCAGTATTTT.

The V call is TRBV6-1, the J call TRBJ1-2; no clear D gene. The CDR3 runs to 14 residues. Germline V gene sequence: CDR1 MNHNS, CDR2 SASEGT. V dropped 1 base and J dropped 2 bases, with 8 bases sitting between them. CDR3: CASSEDLGNYGYTF. CDR3 bases: TGTGCCAGCAGTGAAGATCTCGGGAACTATGGCTACACCTTC.

This clone was detected a few times. The chain recombines TRBV6-1 with TRBJ1-2; D might be TRBD1 (6 bases). V lost 7 bases and J lost 6, with 12 bases in between. Germline V gene lookup returns CDR1 MNHNS and CDR2 SASEGT. This CDR3 contains 12 residues. The CDR3 reads CASTRGSDGYTF. CDR3 nucleotides: TGTGCCAGCACCAGGGGCTCGGATGGCTACACCTTC.